The TCR beta chain described here comes from a study of T cells in Graves' hyperthyroidism and ophthalmopathy. Germline trimming cut 5 bases from V and 0 bases from J; bases unmatched to any gene: 2. This CDR3 has 16 amino acids. This clonotype has more than one count but fewer than ten. RNA transcripts served as the template for amplifying TCR beta CDR3 regions. HTBI primers were used for first-round RT-PCR of the TCR CDR3. Using its own MiXCR run on the multiplex PCR reads, TCRdb lists one record per CDR3 protein. The table has under 350,000 distinct CDR3 sequences, over 15% seen once. The sequence derives from a woman aged 45 to 65 with Graves' hyperthyroidism. This chain connects TRBV12-3 or TRBV12-4 to TRBJ2-3, with 13 bases fitting TRBD2. Sequenced material: blood. For the CDR3, the DNA is TGTGCCAGCAGTCGACTAGCGGGGGGTAGCACAGATACGCAGTATTTT. Encoded protein: CASSRLAGGSTDTQYF.